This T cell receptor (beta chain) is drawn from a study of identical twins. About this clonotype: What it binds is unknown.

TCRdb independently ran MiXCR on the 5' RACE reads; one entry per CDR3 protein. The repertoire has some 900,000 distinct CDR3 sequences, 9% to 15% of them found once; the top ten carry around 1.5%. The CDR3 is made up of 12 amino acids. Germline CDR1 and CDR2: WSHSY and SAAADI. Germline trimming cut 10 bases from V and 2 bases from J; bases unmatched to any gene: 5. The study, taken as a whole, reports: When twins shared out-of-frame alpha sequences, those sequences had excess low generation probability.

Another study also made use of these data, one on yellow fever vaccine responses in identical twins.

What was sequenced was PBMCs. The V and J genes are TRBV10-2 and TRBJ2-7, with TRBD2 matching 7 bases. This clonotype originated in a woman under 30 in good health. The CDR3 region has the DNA TGCGCCACCGAGGCGGGAGCCTACGAGCAGTACTTC. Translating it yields CATEAGAYEQYF.